Each of the 21 T cell receptor beta chains below was sequenced from the same sample in a study of vaccination effects on CD4 cells after COVID-19. Generated by immunoSEQ multiplex PCR, the TCRdb table keeps only in-frame clones and is missing some. The sample lists 40,000 to 45,000 clones; around 71% were seen once. For these receptors, no antigen is known. Isolation of CD4+ T cells took place after about nine days of culture. Vaccination of participants consisted of two doses of either the BNT162b2 or mRNA-1273 vaccine. Sample: CD4+ T cells from PBMCs cultured without peptide, taken after COVID-19 vaccination. The receptors originated from a human donor who received a COVID-19 vaccine.

This clone was counted only a few times. The V and J genes are TRBV11-2 and TRBJ2-7; 8 positions agree with TRBD1. The CDR3 sequence is 14 residues long. Germline V lookup: CDR1 SGHAT, CDR2 FQNNGV. With 5 bases clipped from V and 2 bases from J, the junction kept 5 bases outside the gene matches. CDR3 residues: CASSAYRGAYEQYF. The CDR3 DNA is TGTGCCAGCAGCGCCTACAGGGGGGCCTACGAGCAGTACTTC.

In DNA, the CDR3 is TGTGCCAGTAGTATATGGGGACTAGGAAAACTGTTTTTT. It yields the protein CASSIWGLGKLFF. This sequence joins TRBV19 and TRBJ1-4, with a tentative D call TRBD1 (5 bases). The germline CDR1 and CDR2 sequences are LNHDA and SQIVND (reference sequence). The CDR3 is 13 residues long. The V end lost 2 bases, the J end lost 10 bases, and 11 bases lay between the germline ends.

The V gene is TRBV4-1, the J gene TRBJ1-2, with TRBD1 identical over 9 bases. V shed 1 base and J 6 bases; nucleotides not matched to a gene: 12. The CDR3 is 17 amino acids. Germline CDR1 MGHRA, CDR2 YSYEKL. CDR3 amino acids: CASSQVHGTGWRDGYTF. The CDR3 DNA follows: TGCGCCAGCAGCCAAGTACATGGGACAGGGTGGAGGGATGGCTACACCTTC.

This rearrangement joins TRBV27 to TRBJ2-5; 8 nucleotides match TRBD2. V was pared by 6 bases and J by 2 bases, with 5 bases of the junction left unmatched. Germline values: CDR1 MNHEY, CDR2 SMNVEV (reference sequence). The CDR3 loop spans 14 amino acids. CDR3 sequence: CASRLAGHQETQYF. The CDR3 nucleotides are TGTGCCAGCAGATTAGCGGGGCATCAAGAGACCCAGTACTTC.

V gene TRBV29-1 combines with J gene TRBJ2-1, with D perhaps TRBD2 (6 bases). There are 11 residues in the CDR3. The germline gives CDR1 SQVTM, CDR2 ANQGSEA. The CDR3 protein is CTGRLNNEQFF. For the CDR3, the DNA is TGCACAGGGAGGCTGAACAATGAGCAGTTCTTC.

This clone came up once. The chain couples TRBV6-5 to TRBJ1-1; D remains unclear. The germline V gene encodes CDR1 MNHEY and CDR2 SVGAGI. The V gene lost 8 bases and the J gene lost 1 base, with 11 bases spanning the gap. The CDR3 has 13 residues. The CDR3, as DNA: TGTGCCAGCTGGCAGCGTTGGAACACTGAAGCTTTCTTT. Amino acid sequence: CASWQRWNTEAFF.

The chain employs TRBV29-1 and TRBJ1-2; no clear D. V shed 6 bases and J shed 4 bases, with 15 bases lying between them. CDR3 length: 13 amino acids. From germline, CDR1 is SQVTM and CDR2 ANQGSEA. CDR3 nucleotides: TGCAGCGTCACCGGGAGAAGCGTCTATGGCTACACCTTC. Protein sequence: CSVTGRSVYGYTF.

The rearrangement links TRBV27 to TRBJ2-5, with D uncertain. Trimming removed 5 bases from V and 2 bases from J, with 3 bases in between. The length of the CDR3 is 11 residues. In germline, CDR1 is MNHEY, CDR2 SMNVEV (reference sequence). CDR3 bases: TGTGCCAGCAGTCATCAAGAGACCCAGTACTTC. Translated, it gives CASSHQETQYF.

The CDR3 DNA is TGTGCCAGCAGTTACTCGAAGGTCCCCTACGAGCAGTACTTC. Its translation is CASSYSKVPYEQYF. The chain has TRBV6-2 or TRBV6-3 and TRBJ2-7; D is uncertain. The germline V and J ends were trimmed by 0 bases and 2 bases, with 8 bases remaining between them. Germline CDR1 and CDR2: MNHEY and SVGEGT. This CDR3 contains 14 residues.

The gene calls are TRBV10-2 and TRBJ2-7; D might be TRBD2 (5 bases). The germline V and J ends were trimmed by 7 bases and 3 bases, with 13 bases remaining between them. The CDR3 runs 13 residues. CDR1 is WSHSY, CDR2 SAAADI, per germline. CDR3 nucleotides: TGCGCCAGCACCGACTACCCGGACTACGAGCAGTACTTC. This translates into CASTDYPDYEQYF.

The chain recombines TRBV5-6 with TRBJ2-3, with D unresolved. The germline CDR1 and CDR2 sequences are SGHDT and YYEEEE. V was trimmed by 4 bases and J by 2 bases, leaving 17 bases between them. This CDR3 spans 16 amino acids. The CDR3 sequence is CASSLRRIGDTDTQYF. The CDR3 coding sequence is TGTGCCAGCAGCCTGCGGAGAATTGGGGACACAGATACGCAGTATTTT.

The rearrangement uses TRBV7-9 and TRBJ1-2, with D hard to call. The germline V gene has CDR1 SEHNR and CDR2 FQNEAQ (reference sequence). CDR3 length: 11 residues. Trimming stripped 5 bases from V and 2 bases from J, with 3 bases between. The CDR3 region has the DNA TGTGCCAGCAGCCAGAACTATGGCTACACCTTC. Translation gives CASSQNYGYTF.

The genes are TRBV10-2 and TRBJ2-1; 7 bases line up with TRBD2. The CDR3 covers 15 residues. V lost 3 bases and J lost 6; bases outside the gene matches: 8. Per the germline V gene, CDR1 is WSHSY and CDR2 is SAAADI. CDR3 protein: CASSEQPGLTNEQFF. The CDR3 bases are TGCGCCAGCAGTGAACAACCGGGACTAACCAATGAGCAGTTCTTC.

The chain is built from TRBV6-5 and TRBJ2-7; 7 positions agree with TRBD2. CDR1 is MNHEY and CDR2 is SVGAGI in the germline V gene. The CDR3 length is 14 residues. V was clipped by 4 bases and J by 3 bases; unmatched bases: 6. CDR3 nucleotide sequence: TGTGCCAGCAGTTGGGGCAGGGAGGGCTACGAGCAGTACTTC. Residues: CASSWGREGYEQYF.

This clone was counted only a few times. The gene calls are TRBV7-6 and TRBJ1-1; unclear D gene. This CDR3 is 13 amino acids long. The ends were cut back, 5 bases at V and 1 base at J, with 8 bases in the middle. The germline V gene has CDR1 SGHVS and CDR2 FNYEAQ. CDR3 region: CASSSYRNTEAFF. CDR3 DNA: TGTGCCAGCAGCAGTTACAGGAACACTGAAGCTTTCTTT.

The chain carries TRBV4-1 and TRBJ1-6; a possible D gene is TRBD1 (5 bases). The CDR3 is 16 residues long. V gave up 0 bases and J gave up 7 bases, with 13 bases separating them. Germline CDR1 reads MGHRA; CDR2 reads YSYEKL. CDR3 coding DNA: TGCGCCAGCAGCCAAGATCGGTATAGGGACAATTCACCCCTCCACTTT. The encoded protein is CASSQDRYRDNSPLHF.

The CDR3 DNA reads as TGTGCCATCATGGGGGGGGGCCGTGGGGATACGCAGTATTTT. Translated, it gives CAIMGGGRGDTQYF. The rearrangement uses TRBV10-3 and TRBJ2-3, with D possibly TRBD2 on 7 matching bases. V was clipped by 7 bases and J by 6 bases, with 17 bases between them. The CDR3 has 14 residues. CDR1 is ENHRY, CDR2 SYGVKD, per germline.

This clone occurred a few times. This chain uses TRBV11-2 with TRBJ2-5; TRBD1 is a possible D gene (5 bases). The germline CDR1 and CDR2 sequences are SGHAT and FQNNGV. The CDR3 sequence is 18 residues long. The V end was cut by 1 base, the J end by 3 bases, with 21 bases between. The DNA of the CDR3 is TGTGCCAGCAGCTTAGGGTCGTTGGGGCGTCGGAAAAAAGAGACCCAGTACTTC. The encoded protein is CASSLGSLGRRKKETQYF.

This chain links TRBV7-9 with TRBJ1-1, with D maybe TRBD1 (6 bases). Germline V gene lookup returns CDR1 SEHNR and CDR2 FQNEAQ (reference sequence). V lost 5 bases to trimming and J lost 10 bases, with 14 bases between them. This CDR3 is built from 12 residues. CDR3 amino acids: CASSLDQGRAFF. CDR3 nucleotides: TGTGCCAGCAGCCTCGACCAGGGGCGAGCTTTCTTT.

This chain links TRBV3-1 (or the pseudogene TRBV3-2) with TRBJ1-6, with D tentatively TRBD1 (5 bases). Germline-derived CDR1 and CDR2 are LGHDT and YNNKEL (reference sequence). The CDR3 contains 13 residues. Trimming removed 4 bases at V and 6 bases at J, with 7 bases between. Here the CDR3 DNA reads TGTGCCAGCAGCCCAGACAGTAATTCACCCCTCCACTTT. Translated: CASSPDSNSPLHF.

The V call is TRBV25-1, the J call TRBJ2-5, with 10 bases fitting TRBD1. V shed 0 bases, J shed 5 bases, and the junction held 6 bases outside the gene matches. Germline-derived CDR1 and CDR2 are MGHDK and SYGVNS. The CDR3 spans 16 residues. The CDR3 DNA follows: TGTGCCAGCAGTGAATATAGCGGACAGGGGGGGGAGACCCAGTACTTC. This gives the protein CASSEYSGQGGETQYF.